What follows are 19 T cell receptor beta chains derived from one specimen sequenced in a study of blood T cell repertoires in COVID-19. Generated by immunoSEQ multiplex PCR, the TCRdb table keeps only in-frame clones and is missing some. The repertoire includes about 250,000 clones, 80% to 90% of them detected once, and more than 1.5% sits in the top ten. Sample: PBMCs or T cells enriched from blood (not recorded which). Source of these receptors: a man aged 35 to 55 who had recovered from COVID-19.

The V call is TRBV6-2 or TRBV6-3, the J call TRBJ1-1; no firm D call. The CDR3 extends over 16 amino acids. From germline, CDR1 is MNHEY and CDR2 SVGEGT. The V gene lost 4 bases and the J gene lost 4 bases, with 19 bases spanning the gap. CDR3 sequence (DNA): TGTGCCAGCAGTTCCGGCACTCAAGGAACTAGCACTGAAGCTTTCTTT. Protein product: CASSSGTQGTSTEAFF.

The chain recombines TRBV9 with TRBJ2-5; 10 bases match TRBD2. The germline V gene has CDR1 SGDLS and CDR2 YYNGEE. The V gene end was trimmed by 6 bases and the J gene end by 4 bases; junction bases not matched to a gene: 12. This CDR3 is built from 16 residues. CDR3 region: CASTLHAAGGGETQYF. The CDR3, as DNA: TGTGCCAGCACCCTCCACGCAGCGGGAGGGGGAGAGACCCAGTACTTC.

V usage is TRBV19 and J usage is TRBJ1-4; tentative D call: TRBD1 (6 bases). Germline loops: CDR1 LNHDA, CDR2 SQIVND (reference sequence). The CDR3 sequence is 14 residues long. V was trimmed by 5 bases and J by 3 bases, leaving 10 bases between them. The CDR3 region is CASSVQGANEKLFF. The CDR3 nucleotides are TGTGCCAGTAGTGTACAGGGAGCTAATGAAAAACTGTTTTTT.

The CDR3 coding sequence is TGTGCCAGCAGCGTAGCAAACAGAATCGCTGGAAACACCATATATTTT. It specifies CASSVANRIAGNTIYF. V is TRBV9 and J is TRBJ1-3; D gene ambiguous. The CDR3 totals 16 residues. V lost 0 bases, J lost 2 bases, and 12 bases lay in between. Germline CDR1 is SGDLS and CDR2 is YYNGEE.

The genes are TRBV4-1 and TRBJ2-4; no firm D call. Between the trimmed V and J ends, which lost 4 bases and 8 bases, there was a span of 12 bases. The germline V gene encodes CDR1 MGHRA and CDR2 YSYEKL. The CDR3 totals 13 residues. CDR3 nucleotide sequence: TGCGCCAGCAGCCGAGACCACGGAGACATTCAGTACTTC. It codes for CASSRDHGDIQYF.

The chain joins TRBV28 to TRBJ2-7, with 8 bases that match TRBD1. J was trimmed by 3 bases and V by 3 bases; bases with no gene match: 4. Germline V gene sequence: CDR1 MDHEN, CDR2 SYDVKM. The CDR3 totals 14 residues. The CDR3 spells CASSFKGQDYEQYF. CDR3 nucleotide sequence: TGTGCCAGCAGTTTCAAGGGACAGGACTACGAGCAGTACTTC. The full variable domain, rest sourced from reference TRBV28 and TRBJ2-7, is DVKVTQSSRYLVKRTGEKVFLECVQDMDHENMFWYRQDPGLGLRLIYFSYDVKMKEKGDIPEGYSVSREKKERFSLILESASTNQTSMYLCASSFKGQDYEQYFGPGTRLTVT.

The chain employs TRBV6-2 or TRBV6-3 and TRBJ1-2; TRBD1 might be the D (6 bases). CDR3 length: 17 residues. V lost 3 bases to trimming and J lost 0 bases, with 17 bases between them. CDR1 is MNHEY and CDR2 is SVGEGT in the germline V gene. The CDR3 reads CASSYKTDRPANYGYTF. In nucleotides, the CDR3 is TGTGCCAGCAGTTATAAGACGGACAGACCCGCTAACTATGGCTACACCTTC.

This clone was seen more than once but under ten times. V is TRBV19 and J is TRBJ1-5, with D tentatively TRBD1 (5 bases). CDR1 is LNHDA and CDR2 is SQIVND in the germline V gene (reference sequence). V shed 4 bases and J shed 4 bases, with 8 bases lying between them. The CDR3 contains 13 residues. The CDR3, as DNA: TGTGCCAGTAGTAGGGGGGGAAATCAGCCCCAGCATTTT. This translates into CASSRGGNQPQHF.

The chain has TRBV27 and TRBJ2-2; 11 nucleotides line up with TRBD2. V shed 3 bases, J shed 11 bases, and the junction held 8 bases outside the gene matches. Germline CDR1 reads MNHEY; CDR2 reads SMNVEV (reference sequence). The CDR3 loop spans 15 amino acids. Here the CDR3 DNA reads TGTGCCAGCAGTTTGGTGGCTAGCGGGAGGAACGAGCTGTTTTTT. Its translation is CASSLVASGRNELFF.

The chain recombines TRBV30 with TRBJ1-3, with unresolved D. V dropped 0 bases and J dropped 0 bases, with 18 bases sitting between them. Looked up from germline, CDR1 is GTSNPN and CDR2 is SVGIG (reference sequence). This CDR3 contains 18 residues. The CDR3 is CAWSVHSRWSSSGNTIYF. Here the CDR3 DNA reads TGTGCCTGGAGTGTACACTCGAGATGGTCTAGCTCTGGAAACACCATATATTTT.

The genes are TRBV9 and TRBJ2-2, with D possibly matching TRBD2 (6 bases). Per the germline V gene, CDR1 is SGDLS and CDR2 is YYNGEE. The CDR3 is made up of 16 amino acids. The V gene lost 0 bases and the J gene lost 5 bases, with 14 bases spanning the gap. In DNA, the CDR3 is TGTGCCAGCAGCGTAGGGACGGGAGAGTGGACCGGGGAGCTGTTTTTT. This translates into CASSVGTGEWTGELFF.

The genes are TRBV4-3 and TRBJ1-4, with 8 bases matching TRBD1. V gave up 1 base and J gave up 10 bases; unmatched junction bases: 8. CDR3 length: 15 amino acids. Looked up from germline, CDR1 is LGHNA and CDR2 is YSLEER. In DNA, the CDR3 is TGCGCCAGCAGCCAAGCCGGGACAGGTTTAGGAAAACTGTTTTTT. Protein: CASSQAGTGLGKLFF.

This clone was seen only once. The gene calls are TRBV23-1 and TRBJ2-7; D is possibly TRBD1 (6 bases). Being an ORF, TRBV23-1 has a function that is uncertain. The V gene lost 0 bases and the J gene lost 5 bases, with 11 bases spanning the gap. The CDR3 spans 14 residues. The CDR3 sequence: CASSQSPGVNEQYF. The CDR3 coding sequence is TGCGCCAGCAGTCAATCGCCAGGGGTGAACGAGCAGTACTTC.

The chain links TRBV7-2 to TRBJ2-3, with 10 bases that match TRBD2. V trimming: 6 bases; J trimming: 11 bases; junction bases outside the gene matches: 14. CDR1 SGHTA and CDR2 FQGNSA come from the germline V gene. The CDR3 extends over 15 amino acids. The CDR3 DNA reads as TGTGCCAGCAGTCCCCAGCGGGGGGGCACCCCGGGGCAGTATTTT. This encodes CASSPQRGGTPGQYF.

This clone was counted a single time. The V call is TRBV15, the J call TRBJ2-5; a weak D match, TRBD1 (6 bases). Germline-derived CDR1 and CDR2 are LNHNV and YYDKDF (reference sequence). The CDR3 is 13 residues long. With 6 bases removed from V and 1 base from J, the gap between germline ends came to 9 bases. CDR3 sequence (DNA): TGTGCCACCAGGAGGGGGTTCCAAGAGACCCAGTACTTC. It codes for CATRRGFQETQYF.

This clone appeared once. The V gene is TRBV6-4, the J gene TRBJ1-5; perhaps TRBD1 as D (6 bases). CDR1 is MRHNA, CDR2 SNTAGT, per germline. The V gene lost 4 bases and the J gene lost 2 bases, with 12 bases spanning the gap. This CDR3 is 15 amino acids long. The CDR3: CASSVQPGGNQPQHF. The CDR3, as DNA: TGTGCCAGCAGTGTCCAGCCAGGGGGCAATCAGCCCCAGCATTTT.

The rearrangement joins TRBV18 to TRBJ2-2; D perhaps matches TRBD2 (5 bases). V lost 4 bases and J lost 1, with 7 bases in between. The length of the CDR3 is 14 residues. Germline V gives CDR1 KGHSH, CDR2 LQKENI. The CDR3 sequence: CASSRSGNTGELFF. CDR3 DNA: TGTGCCAGCTCACGGAGCGGGAACACCGGGGAGCTGTTTTTT.

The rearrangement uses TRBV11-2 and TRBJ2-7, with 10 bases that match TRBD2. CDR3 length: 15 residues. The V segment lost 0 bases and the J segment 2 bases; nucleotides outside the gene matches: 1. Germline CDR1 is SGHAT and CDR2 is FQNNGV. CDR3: CASSLELAGTYEQYF. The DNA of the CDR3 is TGTGCCAGCAGCTTAGAACTAGCGGGAACCTACGAGCAGTACTTC.

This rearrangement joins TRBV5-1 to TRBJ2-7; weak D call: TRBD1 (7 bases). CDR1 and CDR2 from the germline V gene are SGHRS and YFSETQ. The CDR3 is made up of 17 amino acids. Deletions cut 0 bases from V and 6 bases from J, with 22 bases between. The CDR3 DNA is TGCGCCAGCAGCTTGGCAGGTAGCGGAGGGGGCCCTGGCGAGCAGTACTTC. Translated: CASSLAGSGGGPGEQYF. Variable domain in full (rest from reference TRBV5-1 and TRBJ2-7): KAGVTQTPRYLIKTRGQQVTLSCSPISGHRSVSWYQQTPGQGLQFLFEYFSETQRNKGNFPGRFSGRQFSNSRSEMNVSTLELGDSALYLCASSLAGSGGGPGEQYFGPGTRLTVT.